The rows below give T cell receptor beta chains drawn from one sample of a study of shared clonotypes between healthy human individuals. Produced via immunoSEQ multiplex PCR; TCRdb's table is partial and in-frame only. The table shows 2,500,000 or so clones, with around nine tenths occurring only once. Sequencing was done on a sample of naive CD4+ T cells sorted from blood. The receptors come from a man between 18 and 29 years old in good health. The CDR3 runs from the conserved cysteine through the conserved F or W. The D gene is left open where the match is weak. Expanded clones are given a class, and other clones once, few, many or no size at all.

d_call: TRBD2
clone_size: once
j_call: TRBJ2-1
v_call: TRBV5-1
cdr3_aa: CASGLAGGNEQFF
cdr3_nt: TGCGCCAGCGGATTAGCGGGGGGGAATGAGCAGTTCTTC

d_call: -
clone_size: -
j_call: TRBJ1-5
v_call: TRBV28
cdr3_aa: CASSLLGDTNSNQPQHF
cdr3_nt: TGTGCCAGCAGTTTATTAGGGGACACCAATAGCAATCAGCCCCAGCATTTT

d_call: -
clone_size: -
j_call: TRBJ2-5
v_call: TRBV25-1
cdr3_aa: CASSEWGETQYF
cdr3_nt: TGTGCCAGCAGTGAGTGGGGGGAGACCCAGTACTTC

d_call: TRBD1
clone_size: -
j_call: TRBJ1-2
v_call: TRBV6-5
cdr3_aa: CASSPSGGEYGYTF
cdr3_nt: TGTGCCAGCAGTCCCTCAGGGGGCGAGTATGGCTACACCTTC

d_call: -
clone_size: once
j_call: TRBJ2-6
v_call: TRBV6-5
cdr3_aa: CASSYAGSGANVLTF
cdr3_nt: TGTGCCAGCAGTTACGCTGGATCTGGGGCCAACGTCCTGACTTTC

d_call: TRBD2
clone_size: once
j_call: TRBJ2-1
v_call: TRBV6-4
cdr3_aa: CASSHSGSRNEQFF
cdr3_nt: TGTGCCAGCAGCCATAGCGGGAGTAGGAATGAGCAGTTCTTC

d_call: -
clone_size: -
j_call: TRBJ2-5
v_call: TRBV5-1
cdr3_aa: CASSLTGTTQETQYF
cdr3_nt: TGCGCCAGCAGCCTTACCGGGACAACCCAAGAGACCCAGTACTTC

d_call: TRBD1
clone_size: -
j_call: TRBJ2-5
v_call: TRBV28
cdr3_aa: CASSRLDRQQETQYF
cdr3_nt: TGTGCCAGCAGTCGGCTGGACAGGCAACAAGAGACCCAGTACTTC

d_call: TRBD2
clone_size: -
j_call: TRBJ2-1
v_call: TRBV9
cdr3_aa: CASSGSSGGNNEQFF
cdr3_nt: TGTGCCAGCAGCGGTTCTAGCGGGGGGAACAATGAGCAGTTCTTC

d_call: -
clone_size: -
j_call: TRBJ1-3
v_call: TRBV30
cdr3_aa: CAWSALSLRSSGNTIYF
cdr3_nt: TGTGCCTGGAGCGCCCTCAGCCTTAGGAGCTCTGGAAACACCATATATTTT